The source of this TCR beta chain is a study of T cell changes during pregnancy in multiple sclerosis. Only in-frame clones appear in the TCRdb table, and some are missing; sequencing was by immunoSEQ multiplex PCR. The table has around 80,000 clones, approximately 95% seen once. This specimen consisted of peripheral blood, obtained in the second trimester of pregnancy. The TCR sequence derives from a female donor in good health, enrolled as a control in a pregnancy study.

The CDR3 bases are TGTGCCAGCAGCCCCATTCGGGAGGCCACCTACAATGAGCAGTTCTTC. Translated: CASSPIREATYNEQFF. V and J are TRBV11-2 and TRBJ2-1; 7 bases agree with TRBD2. There are 16 residues in the CDR3. V lost 5 bases, J lost 2 bases, and 9 bases stayed unmatched. The germline gives CDR1 SGHAT, CDR2 FQNNGV.